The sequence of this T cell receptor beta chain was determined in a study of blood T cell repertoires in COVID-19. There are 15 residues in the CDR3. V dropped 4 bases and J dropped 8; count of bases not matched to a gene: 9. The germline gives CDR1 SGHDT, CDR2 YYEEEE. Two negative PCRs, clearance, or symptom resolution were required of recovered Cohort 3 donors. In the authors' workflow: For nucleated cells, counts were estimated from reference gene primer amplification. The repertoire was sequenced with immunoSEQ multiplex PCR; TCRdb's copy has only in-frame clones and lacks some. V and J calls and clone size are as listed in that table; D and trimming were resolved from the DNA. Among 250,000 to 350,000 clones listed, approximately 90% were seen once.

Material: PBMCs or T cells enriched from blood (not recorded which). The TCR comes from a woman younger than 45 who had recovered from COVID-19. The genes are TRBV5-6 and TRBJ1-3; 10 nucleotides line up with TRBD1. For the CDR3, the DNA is TGTGCCAGCAGCCCTGCGGGACAGGGGAGGGACACCATATATTTT. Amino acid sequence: CASSPAGQGRDTIYF.